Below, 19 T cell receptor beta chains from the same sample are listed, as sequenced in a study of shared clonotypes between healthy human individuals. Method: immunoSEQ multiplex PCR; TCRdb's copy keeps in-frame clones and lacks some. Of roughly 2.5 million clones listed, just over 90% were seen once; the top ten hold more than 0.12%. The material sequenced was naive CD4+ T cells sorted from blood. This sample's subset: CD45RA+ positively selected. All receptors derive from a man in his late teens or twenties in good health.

In DNA form, the CDR3 reads TGTGCCAGCATGAATCTCAGGGGGAACACTGAAGCTTTCTTT. This gives the protein CASMNLRGNTEAFF. This chain uses TRBV2 with TRBJ1-1, with D possibly being TRBD1 (6 bases). Germline CDR1 is SNHLY and CDR2 is FYNNEI. The CDR3 spans 14 residues. Trimming left V 7 bases short and J 1 base short, with 13 bases between.

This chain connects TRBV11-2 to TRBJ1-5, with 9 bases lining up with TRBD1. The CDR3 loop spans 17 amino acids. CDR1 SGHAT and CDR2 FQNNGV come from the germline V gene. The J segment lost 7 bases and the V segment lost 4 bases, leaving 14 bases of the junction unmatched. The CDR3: CASSSSPGQGTHQPQHF. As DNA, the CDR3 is TGTGCCAGCAGCTCGAGCCCGGGACAGGGAACGCACCAGCCCCAGCATTTT.

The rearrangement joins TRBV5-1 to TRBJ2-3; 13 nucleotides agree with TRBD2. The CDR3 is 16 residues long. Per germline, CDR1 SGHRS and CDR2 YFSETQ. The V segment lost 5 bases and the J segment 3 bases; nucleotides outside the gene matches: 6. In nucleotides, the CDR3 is TGCGCCAGCAGTCAGGGACTAGCGGGGACTACAGATACGCAGTATTTT. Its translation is CASSQGLAGTTDTQYF.

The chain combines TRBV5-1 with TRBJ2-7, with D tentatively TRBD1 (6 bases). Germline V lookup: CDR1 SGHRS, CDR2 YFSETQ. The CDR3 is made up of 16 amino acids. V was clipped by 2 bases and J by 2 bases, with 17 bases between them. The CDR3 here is CASSLNRAWGTYEQYF. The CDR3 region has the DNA TGCGCCAGCAGCTTAAACAGGGCATGGGGAACCTACGAGCAGTACTTC. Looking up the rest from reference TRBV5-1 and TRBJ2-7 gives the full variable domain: KAGVTQTPRYLIKTRGQQVTLSCSPISGHRSVSWYQQTPGQGLQFLFEYFSETQRNKGNFPGRFSGRQFSNSRSEMNVSTLELGDSALYLCASSLNRAWGTYEQYFGPGTRLTVT.

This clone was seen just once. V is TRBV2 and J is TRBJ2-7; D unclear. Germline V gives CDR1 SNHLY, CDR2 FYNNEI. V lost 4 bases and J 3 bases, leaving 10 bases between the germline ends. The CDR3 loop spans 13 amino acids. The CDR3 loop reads CASSAPDFYEQYF. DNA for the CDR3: TGTGCCAGCAGTGCACCGGATTTCTACGAGCAGTACTTC.

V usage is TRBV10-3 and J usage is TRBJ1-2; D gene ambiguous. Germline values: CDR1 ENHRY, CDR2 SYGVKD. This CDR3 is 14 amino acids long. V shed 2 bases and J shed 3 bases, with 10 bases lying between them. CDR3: CAISEGPGDYGYTF. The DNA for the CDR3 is TGTGCCATCAGTGAGGGACCCGGGGACTATGGCTACACCTTC.

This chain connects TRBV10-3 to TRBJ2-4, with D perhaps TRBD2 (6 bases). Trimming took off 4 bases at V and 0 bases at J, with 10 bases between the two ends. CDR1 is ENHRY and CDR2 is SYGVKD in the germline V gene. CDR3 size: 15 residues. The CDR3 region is CAISGGVEAKNIQYF. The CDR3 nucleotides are TGTGCCATCAGTGGGGGGGTGGAAGCCAAAAACATTCAGTACTTC.

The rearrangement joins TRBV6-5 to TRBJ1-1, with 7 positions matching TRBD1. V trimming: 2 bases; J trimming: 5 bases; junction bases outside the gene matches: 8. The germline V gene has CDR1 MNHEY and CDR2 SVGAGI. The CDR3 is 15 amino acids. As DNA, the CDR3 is TGTGCCAGCAGTTACGGCACTGCAGGGGGGACTGAAGCTTTCTTT. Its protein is CASSYGTAGGTEAFF.

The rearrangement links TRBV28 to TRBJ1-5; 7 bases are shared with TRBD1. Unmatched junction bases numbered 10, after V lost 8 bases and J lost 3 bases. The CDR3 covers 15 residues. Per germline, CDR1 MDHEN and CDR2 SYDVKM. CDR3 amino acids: CASRPPGQINQPQHF. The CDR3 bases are TGTGCCAGCCGACCACCGGGACAGATCAATCAGCCCCAGCATTTT.

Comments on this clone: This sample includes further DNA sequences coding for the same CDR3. The CDR3 spells CASSRDRGYEQYF. In DNA, the CDR3 is TGCGCCAGCAGCAGGGACAGGGGTTACGAGCAGTACTTC. The V call is TRBV5-1, the J call TRBJ2-7; 10 bases line up with TRBD1. V shed 4 bases and J 4 bases; nucleotides not matched to a gene: 2. The length of the CDR3 is 13 residues. CDR1 is SGHRS, CDR2 YFSETQ, per germline.

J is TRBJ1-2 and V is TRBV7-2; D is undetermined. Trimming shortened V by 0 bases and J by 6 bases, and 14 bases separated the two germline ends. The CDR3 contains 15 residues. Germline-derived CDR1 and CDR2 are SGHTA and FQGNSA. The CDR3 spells CASSLARSWQNGYTF. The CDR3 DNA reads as TGTGCCAGCAGCTTAGCGAGGTCGTGGCAGAATGGCTACACCTTC.

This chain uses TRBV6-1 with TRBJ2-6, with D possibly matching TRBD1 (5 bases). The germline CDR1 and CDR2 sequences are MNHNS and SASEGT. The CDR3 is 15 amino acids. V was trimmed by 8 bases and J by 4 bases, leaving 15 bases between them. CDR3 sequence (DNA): TGTGCCAGCCTTGAAGGGGTTGCAGGGGCCAACGTCCTGACTTTC. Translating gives CASLEGVAGANVLTF.

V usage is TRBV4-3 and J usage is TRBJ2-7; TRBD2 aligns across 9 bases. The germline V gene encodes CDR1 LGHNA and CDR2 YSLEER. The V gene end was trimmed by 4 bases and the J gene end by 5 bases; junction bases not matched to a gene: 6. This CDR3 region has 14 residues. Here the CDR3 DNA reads TGCGCCAGCAGCCGAGTAGCGGGAGTTGACGAGCAGTACTTC. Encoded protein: CASSRVAGVDEQYF.

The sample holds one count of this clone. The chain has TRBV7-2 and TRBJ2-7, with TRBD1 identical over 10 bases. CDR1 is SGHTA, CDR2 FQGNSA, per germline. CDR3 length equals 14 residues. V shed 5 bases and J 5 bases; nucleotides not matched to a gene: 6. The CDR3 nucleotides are TGTGCCAGCAGCCGGGGACAGGGGTTCGACGAGCAGTACTTC. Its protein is CASSRGQGFDEQYF. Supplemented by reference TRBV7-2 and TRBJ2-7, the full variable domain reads GAGVSQSPSNKVTEKGKDVELRCDPISGHTALYWYRQSLGQGLEFLIYFQGNSAPDKSGLPSDRFSAERTGGSVSTLTIQRTQQEDSAVYLCASSRGQGFDEQYFGPGTRLTVT.

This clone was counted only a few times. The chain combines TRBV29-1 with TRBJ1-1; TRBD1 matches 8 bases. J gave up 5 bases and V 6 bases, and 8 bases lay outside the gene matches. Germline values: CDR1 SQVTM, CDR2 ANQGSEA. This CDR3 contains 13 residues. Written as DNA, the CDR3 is TGCAGCGTCGAGGGACAGGTGGGGACTGAAGCTTTCTTT. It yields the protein CSVEGQVGTEAFF.

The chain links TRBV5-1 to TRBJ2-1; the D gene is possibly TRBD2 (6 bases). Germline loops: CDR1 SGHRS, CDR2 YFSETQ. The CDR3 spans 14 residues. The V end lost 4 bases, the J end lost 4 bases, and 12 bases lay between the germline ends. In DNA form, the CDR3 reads TGCGCCAGCAGCGGCGGGGCCGGGTACAATGAGCAGTTCTTC. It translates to CASSGGAGYNEQFF. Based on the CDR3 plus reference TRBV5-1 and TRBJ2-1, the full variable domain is KAGVTQTPRYLIKTRGQQVTLSCSPISGHRSVSWYQQTPGQGLQFLFEYFSETQRNKGNFPGRFSGRQFSNSRSEMNVSTLELGDSALYLCASSGGAGYNEQFFGPGTRLTVL.

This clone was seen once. CDR3 bases: TGTGCCAGCAGCTCCCCCATGGGGGTGGGAGAGACCCAGTACTTC. Amino acids: CASSSPMGVGETQYF. The J gene is TRBJ2-5, the V gene TRBV11-2; D tentatively reads TRBD1 or TRBD2 (5 bases each). Trimming removed 4 bases from V and 4 bases from J, with 16 bases in between. Germline CDR1 and CDR2: SGHAT and FQNNGV. The CDR3 has 15 amino acids.

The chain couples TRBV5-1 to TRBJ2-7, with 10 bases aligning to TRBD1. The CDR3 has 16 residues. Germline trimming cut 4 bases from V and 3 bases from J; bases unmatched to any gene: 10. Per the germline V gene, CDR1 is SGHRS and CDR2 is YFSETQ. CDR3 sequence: CASSPTMGQGYYEQYF. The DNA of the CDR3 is TGCGCCAGCAGCCCGACAATGGGACAGGGGTACTACGAGCAGTACTTC.

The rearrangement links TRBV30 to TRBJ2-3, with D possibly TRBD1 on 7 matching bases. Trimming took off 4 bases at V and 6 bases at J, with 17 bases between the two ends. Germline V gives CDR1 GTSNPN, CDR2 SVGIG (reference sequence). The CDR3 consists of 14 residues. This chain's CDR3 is CAWMIQGRRDTQYF. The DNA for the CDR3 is TGTGCCTGGATGATACAGGGGAGGCGGGATACGCAGTATTTT.